Sequencing of this TCR beta chain was carried out in a study of T cell repertoires in cytomegalovirus infection. Study-level background: Through public TCR beta signatures, both CMV infection and matching HLA type were indicated.

In this sample, this clonotype turned up many times. Antigen: not known. Germline V lookup: CDR1 SEHNR, CDR2 FQNEAQ (reference sequence). V was pared by 5 bases and J by 6 bases, with 8 bases of the junction left unmatched. The CDR3 has 14 amino acids. TCRdb fed the reads into MiXCR, producing one record per CDR3 protein. The sample contains about 240,000 distinct CDR3 sequences, under 8.5% of which appear only once. Points from the study as a whole: In two of eight donors, the top clonotype was HLA-C-restricted CMV-specific.

Sequencing input: PBMCs. The chain uses TRBV7-9 and TRBJ2-7; 9 bases map to TRBD1. The receptor comes from a human donor in good health (CMV status not recorded). Some clones in this sample may be carry-over from other donors' samples. Here the CDR3 DNA reads TGTGCCAGCAGCCCCGGGACAGGGTACGTCGAGCAGTACTTC. The encoded protein is CASSPGTGYVEQYF. Supplemented by reference TRBV7-9 and TRBJ2-7, the full variable domain reads DTGVSQNPRHKITKRGQNVTFRCDPISEHNRLYWYRQTLGQGPEFLTYFQNEAQLEKSRLLSDRFSAERPKGSFSTLEIQRTEQGDSAMYLCASSPGTGYVEQYFGPGTRLTVT.